Listed below are T cell receptor beta chains from one sample, sequenced in a study of cytomegalovirus exposure and HLA in healthy donors. Method: immunoSEQ multiplex PCR; TCRdb's copy keeps in-frame clones and lacks some. The table includes about 160,000 clones, 70% to 80% detected once. The source material was PBMCs. Receptor source: a middle-aged man in good health and CMV-seronegative. The CDR3 runs from the conserved cysteine through the conserved F or W. Fields, in order: D gene, V gene, clone size, J gene, CDR3 DNA, CDR3 protein. A D gene is named only where the DNA matches it firmly. Expanded clones are given a class, and other clones once, few, many or no size at all.

NA	TRBV2	NA	TRBJ1-3	TGTGCCAGCAGTGAAGGGTGGGGGCGAGCTGGAAACACCATATATTTT	CASSEGWGRAGNTIYF
NA	TRBV28	NA	TRBJ1-2	TGTGCCAGCAGGGGGGGGTTTACGGAGAGGGGCTACACCTTC	CASRGGFTERGYTF
NA	TRBV30	NA	TRBJ1-1	TGTGCCTGGAGTGGCAGGGCGAACACTGAAGCTTTCTTT	CAWSGRANTEAFF
NA	TRBV5-4	NA	TRBJ1-1	TGTGCCAGCAGCCTGCATTATTTATGGGGGGTCGGAGGCGACACTGAAGCTTTCTTT	CASSLHYLWGVGGDTEAFF
TRBD1	TRBV9	NA	TRBJ2-2	TGTGCCAGCAGCGTAACGCTAGTTATAGTCGACAGGGGGCCGACCGGGGAGCTGTTTTTT	CASSVTLVIVDRGPTGELFF
TRBD1	TRBV7-6	NA	TRBJ1-4	TGTGCCAGCAGCCCCTGGACAGGGGGGGATGAAAAACTGTTTTTT	CASSPWTGGDEKLFF
TRBD2	TRBV4-2	NA	TRBJ2-2	TGTGCCAGCAGCCAAGAGGAAGCGGGGGGGCTAAGTGCCGGGGAGCTGTTTTTT	CASSQEEAGGLSAGELFF
NA	TRBV9	few	TRBJ1-2	TGTGCCAGCAGCATGGAGGAGGGTTATGGCTACACCTTC	CASSMEEGYGYTF
NA	TRBV25-1	NA	TRBJ2-5	TGTGCCAGCAGTGGGTCCAGGGGGGTCCAAGAGACCCAGTACTTC	CASSGSRGVQETQYF
TRBD2	TRBV19	NA	TRBJ2-2	TGTGCCAGTACCCCGTCGGGACTAGCGGGGCGGACCGGGGAGCTGTTTTTT	CASTPSGLAGRTGELFF
NA	TRBV10-3	few	TRBJ1-2	TGTGCCACATCGAGAGAGGATTACTATGGCTACACCTTC	CATSREDYYGYTF
NA	TRBV7-3	NA	TRBJ2-1	TGTGCCAGCAGCTTGGGGTGGGGAGCGAATGAGCAGTTCTTC	CASSLGWGANEQFF
TRBD1	TRBV27	NA	TRBJ1-2	TGTGCCAGTTCCCGGGGCAGGGGGCTGGGAGGCTACACCTTC	CASSRGRGLGGYTF
NA	TRBV28	NA	TRBJ1-5	TGTGCCAGCAGTTTATTCCCCAGGAATCAGCCCCAGCATTTT	CASSLFPRNQPQHF
TRBD1	TRBV2	NA	TRBJ1-1	TGTGCCAGCTTGGGGGACAGGTGGCTTAACACTGAAGCTTTCTTT	CASLGDRWLNTEAFF
TRBD1	TRBV7-6	NA	TRBJ2-3	TGTGCCAGCAGCCTACCGAGGGACAGGGGTCGCTCAGTCGGCACAGATACGCAGTATTTT	CASSLPRDRGRSVGTDTQYF
TRBD2	TRBV5-4	few	TRBJ2-2	TGTGCCAGCAGCCCGCGGGGGACTACCCGCACCGGGGAGCTGTTTTTT	CASSPRGTTRTGELFF
TRBD1	TRBV9	NA	TRBJ2-7	TGTGCCAGCAGCACAAGACAGGGTAGGGAGCAGTACTTC	CASSTRQGREQYF
NA	TRBV13	NA	TRBJ1-1	TGTGCCAGCAGTGGACATATGAACACTGAAGCTTTCTTT	CASSGHMNTEAFF
NA	TRBV6-6	NA	TRBJ2-5	TGTGCCAGCAGTTACCCACCGGAGGAGACCCAGTACTTC	CASSYPPEETQYF
NA	TRBV9	NA	TRBJ1-2	TGTGCCAGCAGCGTGGGGGGGTCACCACTCCGCTACACCTTC	CASSVGGSPLRYTF
NA	TRBV5-1	NA	TRBJ1-1	TGCGCCAGCAGCCGAGGGAACACTGAAGCTTTCTTT	CASSRGNTEAFF
TRBD1	TRBV9	NA	TRBJ1-2	TGTGCCAGCAGCGCCCGGGACAGGGAGGATGGCTACACCTTC	CASSARDREDGYTF
TRBD2	TRBV10-3	NA	TRBJ2-1	TGTGCCATCAGGGGAGAGGGGACTAGCGGATACAATGAGCAGTTCTTC	CAIRGEGTSGYNEQFF
NA	TRBV4-2	NA	TRBJ1-3	TGTGCCAGCAGCCAGGGAAGGGGTTCTGGAAACACCATATATTTT	CASSQGRGSGNTIYF
TRBD1	TRBV6-5	NA	TRBJ2-7	TGTGCCAGCAGTACAAAGGCAGGGGGTGGTTACGAGCAGTACTTC	CASSTKAGGGYEQYF
TRBD2	TRBV4-3	NA	TRBJ2-1	TGCGCCAGCAGCCAAGAGGGGGCGGGGGGGCCGGATGAGCAGTTCTTC	CASSQEGAGGPDEQFF
NA	TRBV2	NA	TRBJ1-5	TGTGCCAGCAGGGAGTTGGGGGGAATCAGCCCCCAGCATTTT	CASRELGGISPQHF
TRBD1	TRBV5-4	NA	TRBJ2-1	TGTGCCAGCAGCTTACCGGGACAGGGGTACAATGAGCAGTTCTTC	CASSLPGQGYNEQFF
NA	TRBV7-8	NA	TRBJ1-2	TGTGCCAGCAGCTTAGGGAGGGACTATGGCTACACCTTC	CASSLGRDYGYTF